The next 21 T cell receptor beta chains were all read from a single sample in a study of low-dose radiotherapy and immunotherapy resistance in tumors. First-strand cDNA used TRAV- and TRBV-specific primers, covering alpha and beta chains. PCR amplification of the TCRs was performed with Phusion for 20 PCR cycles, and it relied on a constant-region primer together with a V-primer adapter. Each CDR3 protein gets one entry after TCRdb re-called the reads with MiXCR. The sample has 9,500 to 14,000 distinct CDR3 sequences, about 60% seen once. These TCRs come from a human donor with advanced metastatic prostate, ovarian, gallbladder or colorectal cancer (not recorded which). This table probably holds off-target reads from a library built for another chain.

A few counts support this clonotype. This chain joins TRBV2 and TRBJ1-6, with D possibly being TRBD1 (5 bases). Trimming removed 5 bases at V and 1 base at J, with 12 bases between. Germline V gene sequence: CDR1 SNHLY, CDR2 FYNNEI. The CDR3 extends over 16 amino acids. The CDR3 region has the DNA TGTGCCAGCAGTAATCCCCAGGGTTCCTATAATTCACCCCTCCACTTT. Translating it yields CASSNPQGSYNSPLHF.

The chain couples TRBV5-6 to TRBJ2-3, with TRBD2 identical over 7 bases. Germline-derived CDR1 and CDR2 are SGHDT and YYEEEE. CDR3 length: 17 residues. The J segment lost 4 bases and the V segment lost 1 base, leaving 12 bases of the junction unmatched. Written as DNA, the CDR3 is TGTGCCAGCAGCTTGCGGAGGGCGGGGGAGTGGTCAGATACGCAGTATTTT. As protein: CASSLRRAGEWSDTQYF.

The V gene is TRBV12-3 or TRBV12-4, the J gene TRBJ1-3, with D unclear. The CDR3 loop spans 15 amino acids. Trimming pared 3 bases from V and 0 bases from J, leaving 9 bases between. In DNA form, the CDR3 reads TGTGCCAGCAGTTTTGAGCGGAACTCTGGAAACACCATATATTTT. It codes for CASSFERNSGNTIYF.

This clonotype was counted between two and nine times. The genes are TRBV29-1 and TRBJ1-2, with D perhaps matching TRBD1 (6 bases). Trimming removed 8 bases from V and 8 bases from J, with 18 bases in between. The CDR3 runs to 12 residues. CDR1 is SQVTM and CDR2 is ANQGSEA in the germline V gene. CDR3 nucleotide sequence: TGCAGCCCCAGGGGAGTGCGGTACGGCTACACCTTC. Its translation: CSPRGVRYGYTF.

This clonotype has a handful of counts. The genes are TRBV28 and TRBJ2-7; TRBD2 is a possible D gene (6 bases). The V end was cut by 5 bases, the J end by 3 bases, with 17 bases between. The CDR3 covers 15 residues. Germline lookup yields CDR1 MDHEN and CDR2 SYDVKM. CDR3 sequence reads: CASSMVGGANYEQYF. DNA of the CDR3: TGTGCCAGCAGTATGGTGGGAGGTGCAAACTACGAGCAGTACTTC.

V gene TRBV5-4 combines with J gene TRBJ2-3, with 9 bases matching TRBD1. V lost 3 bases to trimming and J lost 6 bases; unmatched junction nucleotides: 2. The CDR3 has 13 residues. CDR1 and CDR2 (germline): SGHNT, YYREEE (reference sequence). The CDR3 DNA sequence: TGTGCCAGCAGCTCACAGGGGGCGGATACGCAGTATTTT. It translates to CASSSQGADTQYF.

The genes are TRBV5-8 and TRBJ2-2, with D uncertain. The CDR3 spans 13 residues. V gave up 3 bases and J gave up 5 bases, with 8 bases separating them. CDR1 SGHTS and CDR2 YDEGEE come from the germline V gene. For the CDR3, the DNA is TGTGCCAGCAGCTCCTACCCAACCGGGGAGCTGTTTTTT. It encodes CASSSYPTGELFF.

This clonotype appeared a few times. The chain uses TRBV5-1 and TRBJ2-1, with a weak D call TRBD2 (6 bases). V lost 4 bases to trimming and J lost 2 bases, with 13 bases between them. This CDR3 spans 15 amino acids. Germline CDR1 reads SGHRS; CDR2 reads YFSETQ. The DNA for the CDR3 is TGCGCCAGCAGCCCCGGGGACTCGGCCTACAATGAGCAGTTCTTC. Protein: CASSPGDSAYNEQFF.

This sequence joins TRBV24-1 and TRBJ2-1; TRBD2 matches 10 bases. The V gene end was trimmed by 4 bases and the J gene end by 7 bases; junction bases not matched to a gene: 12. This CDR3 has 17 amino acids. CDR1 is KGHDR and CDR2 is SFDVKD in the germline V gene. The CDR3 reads CATSDPGSSGSLNEQFF. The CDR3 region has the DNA TGTGCCACCAGTGACCCAGGATCTAGCGGGAGTCTGAATGAGCAGTTCTTC.

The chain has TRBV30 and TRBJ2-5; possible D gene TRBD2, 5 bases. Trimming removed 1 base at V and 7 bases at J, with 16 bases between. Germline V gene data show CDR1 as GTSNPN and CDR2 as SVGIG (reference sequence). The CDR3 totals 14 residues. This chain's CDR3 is CAWSAQTIAGTQYF. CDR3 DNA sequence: TGTGCCTGGAGTGCCCAGACTATTGCGGGGACCCAGTACTTC.

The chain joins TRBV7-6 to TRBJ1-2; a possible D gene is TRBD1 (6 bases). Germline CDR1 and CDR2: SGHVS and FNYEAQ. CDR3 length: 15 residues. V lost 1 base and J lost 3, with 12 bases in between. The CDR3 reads CASSLGGGAYYGYTF. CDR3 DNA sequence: TGTGCCAGCAGCTTAGGGGGGGGCGCTTACTATGGCTACACCTTC.

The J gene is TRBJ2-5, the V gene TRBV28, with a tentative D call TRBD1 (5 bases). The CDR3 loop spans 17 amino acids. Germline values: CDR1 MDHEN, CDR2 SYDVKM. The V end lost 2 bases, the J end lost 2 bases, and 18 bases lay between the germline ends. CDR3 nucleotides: TGTGCCAGCAGTTTAGACCTTTTTGTGGGGCGGCAAGAGACCCAGTACTTC. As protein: CASSLDLFVGRQETQYF.

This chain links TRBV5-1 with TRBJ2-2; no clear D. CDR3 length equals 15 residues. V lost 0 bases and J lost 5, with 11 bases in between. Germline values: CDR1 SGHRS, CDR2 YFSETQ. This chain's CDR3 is CASSLDPRDTGELFF. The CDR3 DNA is TGCGCCAGCAGCTTGGATCCTCGCGATACCGGGGAGCTGTTTTTT. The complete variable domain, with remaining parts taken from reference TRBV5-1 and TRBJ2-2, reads KAGVTQTPRYLIKTRGQQVTLSCSPISGHRSVSWYQQTPGQGLQFLFEYFSETQRNKGNFPGRFSGRQFSNSRSEMNVSTLELGDSALYLCASSLDPRDTGELFFGEGSRLTVL.

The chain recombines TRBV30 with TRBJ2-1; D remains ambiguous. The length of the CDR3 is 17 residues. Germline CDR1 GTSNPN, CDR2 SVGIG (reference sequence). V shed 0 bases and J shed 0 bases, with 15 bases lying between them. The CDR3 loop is CAWSVNPPFDSYNEQFF. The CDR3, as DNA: TGTGCCTGGAGTGTAAACCCCCCCTTCGACTCCTACAATGAGCAGTTCTTC. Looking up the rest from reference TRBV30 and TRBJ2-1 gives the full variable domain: SQTIHQWPATLVQPVGSPLSLECTVEGTSNPNLYWYRQAAGRGLQLLFYSVGIGQISSEVPQNLSASRPQDRQFILSSKKLLLSDSGFYLCAWSVNPPFDSYNEQFFGPGTRLTVL.

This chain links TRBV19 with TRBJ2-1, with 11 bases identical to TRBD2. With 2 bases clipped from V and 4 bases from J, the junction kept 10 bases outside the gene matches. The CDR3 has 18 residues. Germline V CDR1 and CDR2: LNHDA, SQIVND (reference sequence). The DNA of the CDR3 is TGTGCCAGTAGTATACCCCTCACTAGCGGGAGCTCATACAATGAGCAGTTCTTC. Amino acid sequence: CASSIPLTSGSSYNEQFF. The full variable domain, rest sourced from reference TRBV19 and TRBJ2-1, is DGGITQSPKYLFRKEGQNVTLSCEQNLNHDAMYWYRQDPGQGLRLIYYSQIVNDFQKGDIAEGYSVSREKKESFPLTVTSAQKNPTAFYLCASSIPLTSGSSYNEQFFGPGTRLTVL.

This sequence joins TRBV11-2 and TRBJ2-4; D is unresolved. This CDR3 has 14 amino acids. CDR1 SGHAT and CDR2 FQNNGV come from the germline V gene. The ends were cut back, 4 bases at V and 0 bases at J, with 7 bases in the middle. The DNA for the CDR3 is TGTGCCAGCAGCTCAAGGCTAGCCAAAAACATTCAGTACTTC. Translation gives CASSSRLAKNIQYF.

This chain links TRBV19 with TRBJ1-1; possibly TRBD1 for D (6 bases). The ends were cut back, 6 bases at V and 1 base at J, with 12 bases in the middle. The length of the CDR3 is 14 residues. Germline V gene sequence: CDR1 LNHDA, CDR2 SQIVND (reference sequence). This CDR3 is CASSETGPNTEAFF. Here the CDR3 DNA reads TGTGCCAGTAGCGAGACAGGACCGAACACTGAAGCTTTCTTT.

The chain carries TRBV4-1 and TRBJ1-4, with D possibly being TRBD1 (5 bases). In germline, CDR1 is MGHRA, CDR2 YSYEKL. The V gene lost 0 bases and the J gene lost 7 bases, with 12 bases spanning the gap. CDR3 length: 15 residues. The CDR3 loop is CASSQEATAVEKLFF. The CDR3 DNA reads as TGCGCCAGCAGCCAAGAGGCGACAGCGGTTGAAAAACTGTTTTTT.

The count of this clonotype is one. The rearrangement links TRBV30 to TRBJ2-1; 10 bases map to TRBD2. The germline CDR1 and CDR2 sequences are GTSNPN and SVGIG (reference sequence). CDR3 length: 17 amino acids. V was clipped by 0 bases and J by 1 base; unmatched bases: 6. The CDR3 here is CAWSVRAGGRSYNEQFF. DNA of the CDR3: TGTGCCTGGAGTGTACGAGCGGGAGGGCGTTCCTACAATGAGCAGTTCTTC.

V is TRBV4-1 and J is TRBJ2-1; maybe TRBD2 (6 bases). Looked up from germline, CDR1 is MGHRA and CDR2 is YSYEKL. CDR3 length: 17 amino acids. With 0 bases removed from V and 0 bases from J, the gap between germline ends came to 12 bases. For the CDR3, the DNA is TGCGCCAGCAGCCAAGATGGCCTAGCGAGCTCCTACAATGAGCAGTTCTTC. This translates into CASSQDGLASSYNEQFF.

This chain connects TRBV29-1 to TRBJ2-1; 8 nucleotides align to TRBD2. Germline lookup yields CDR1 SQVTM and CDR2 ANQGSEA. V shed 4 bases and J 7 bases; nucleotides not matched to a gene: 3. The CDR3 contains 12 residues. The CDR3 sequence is CSVGLAGNEQFF. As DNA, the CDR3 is TGCAGCGTTGGTCTAGCGGGTAATGAGCAGTTCTTC.